Described below is a single TCR beta chain sequence and its context. Its antigen is still unknown. The data belong to a study of T cells after yellow fever vaccination. As for the study in general: SMART-Seq v4 Ultra Low Input served to prepare low-cell-number fractions.

Germline assignment: CDR1 DFQATT and CDR2 SNEGSKA (reference sequence). V trimming: 0 bases; J trimming: 1 base; junction bases outside the gene matches: 3. The CDR3 contains 14 residues. Overall study results and limits: The secondary response was weaker, and its peak arrived faster, on day 5 versus 15.

TCRdb ran MiXCR on the 5' RACE reads and lists one entry per CDR3 protein. In the table there are 340,000 or so distinct CDR3 sequences, around an eighth of which are singletons. This TCR derives from a man aged 18 to 29 who received the YFV17D yellow fever vaccine. This rearrangement joins TRBV20-1 to TRBJ2-7; TRBD1 aligns across 7 bases. Specimen: CD4+ T cells sorted from PBMCs, collected 15 days after the yellow fever booster vaccination. The CDR3 region has the DNA TGCAGTGCTAGAGACAGGGGGAAATCCTACGAGCAGTACTTC. Translated, it gives CSARDRGKSYEQYF.